The source of this T cell receptor (beta chain) is a study of beta chain features in type 1 diabetes. The V end was cut by 0 bases, the J end by 2 bases, with 15 bases between. The CDR3 totals 16 residues. CDR1 SGHDT and CDR2 YYEEEE come from the germline V gene. Sorting of CD4+ naive, central memory, regulatory and stem cell-like memory cells was performed via CD45RO/CCR7/CD25/CD127/CD95/CD27. This clone was picked up a small number of times. The isolated RNA, all of it, was reverse transcribed, so expressed TCRB transcripts were what got sequenced. The method was immunoSEQ multiplex PCR; TCRdb's version includes in-frame clones alone and lacks a portion of them. The profile shows 900,000 or so clones, 17% of them singletons.

This receptor was identified in a woman younger than 35 in good health. The sequencing input was naive CD4+ T cells from blood. The chain is built from TRBV5-6 and TRBJ2-7; D gene uncertain. The CDR3 sequence is CASSLAKQRDAYEQYF. CDR3 coding DNA: TGTGCCAGCAGCTTGGCCAAGCAGCGCGACGCCTACGAGCAGTACTTC.